This T cell receptor (beta chain) was sequenced during a study of blood T cell repertoires in COVID-19. Patients from Seattle were sampled longitudinally, starting during active infection. This clone was detected many times. In the authors' methods: Quantification of nucleated cells was approximated via reference gene primer amplification. Using immunoSEQ multiplex PCR, the repertoire was profiled, and TCRdb retains in-frame clones only, with some absent. Clonal size and the V and J genes are those of that table, whereas D and trimming came from the DNA. The table has roughly 150,000 clones, roughly 78% seen once; the top ten hold more than 7%. The sequencing sample was made of peripheral blood. This TCR was recovered from a woman aged 60 to 75 with COVID-19, enrolled during active disease.

CDR3: CASSPTSVNNEQFF. Here the CDR3 DNA reads TGTGCCAGCTCACCGACTAGCGTTAACAATGAGCAGTTCTTC. The chain is built from TRBV18 and TRBJ2-1; 8 bases agree with TRBD2. This CDR3 comprises 14 residues. V was clipped by 3 bases and J by 5 bases; unmatched bases: 3. From germline, CDR1 is KGHSH and CDR2 LQKENI.